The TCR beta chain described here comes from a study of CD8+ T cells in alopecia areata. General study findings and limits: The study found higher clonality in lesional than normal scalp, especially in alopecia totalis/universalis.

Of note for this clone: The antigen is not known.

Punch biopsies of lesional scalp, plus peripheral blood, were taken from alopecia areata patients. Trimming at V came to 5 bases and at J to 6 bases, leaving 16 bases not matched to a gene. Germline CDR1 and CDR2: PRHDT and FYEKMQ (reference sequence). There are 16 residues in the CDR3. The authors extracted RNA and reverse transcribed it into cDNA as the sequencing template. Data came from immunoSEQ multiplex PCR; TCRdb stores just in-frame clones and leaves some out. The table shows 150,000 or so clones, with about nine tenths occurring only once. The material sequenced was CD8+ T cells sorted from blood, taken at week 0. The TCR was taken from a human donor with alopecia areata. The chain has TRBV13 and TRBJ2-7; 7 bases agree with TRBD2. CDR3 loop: CASSPAGTTIYGEQYF. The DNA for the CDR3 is TGTGCCAGCAGCCCCGCCGGGACTACCATTTACGGCGAGCAGTACTTC.